These 22 T cell receptor beta chains were all obtained from the same sample, sequenced in a study of identifying expanded T cells in peripheral blood. TCRdb's table, derived via immunoSEQ multiplex PCR, lists solely in-frame clones and lacks some. The sample contains around 80,000 clones, 75% to 90% of which appear only once. The sequenced sample consisted of blood. These receptors all stem from a person between 18 and 69 years old in good health.

The chain joins TRBV14 to TRBJ1-1; D not resolved. Germline CDR1 and CDR2: SGHDN and FVKESK. The CDR3 extends over 13 amino acids. Between the trimmed V and J ends, which lost 0 bases and 1 base, there was a span of 3 bases. CDR3 coding DNA: TGTGCCAGCAGCCAAGATTGGAACACTGAAGCTTTCTTT. This encodes CASSQDWNTEAFF.

This chain connects TRBV7-2 to TRBJ1-2; 9 bases are shared with TRBD1. V lost 3 bases, J lost 7 bases, and 6 bases stayed unmatched. Germline V gene data show CDR1 as SGHTA and CDR2 as FQGNSA. CDR3 length equals 14 residues. CDR3 bases: TGTGCCAGCAGCTTCCGGGACAGGGCAAGTGGCTACACCTTC. Translating gives CASSFRDRASGYTF.

The chain links TRBV4-3 to TRBJ2-3; D may be TRBD1 (5 bases). Trimming cost V 0 bases and J 2 bases, with 9 bases left between them. Germline assignment: CDR1 LGHNA and CDR2 YSLEER. The CDR3 loop spans 15 amino acids. CDR3 protein: CASSQDRGPTDTQYF. The CDR3 region has the DNA TGCGCCAGCAGCCAAGATAGGGGTCCCACAGATACGCAGTATTTT.

The V call is TRBV4-1, the J call TRBJ1-2; D remains ambiguous. The germline V and J ends were trimmed by 0 bases and 5 bases, with 13 bases remaining between them. CDR1 and CDR2 from the germline V gene are MGHRA and YSYEKL. CDR3 length: 15 amino acids. As DNA, the CDR3 is TGCGCCAGCAGCCAAGAAACGACTCCCGTGTATGGCTACACCTTC. It is translated as CASSQETTPVYGYTF.

In DNA form, the CDR3 reads TGTGCCAGCAGCTTGAAGATCCAAGAGACCCAGTACTTC. It encodes CASSLKIQETQYF. The chain has TRBV7-9 and TRBJ2-5, with D hard to call. The CDR3 length is 13 residues. Between the trimmed V and J ends, which lost 3 bases and 1 base, there was a span of 6 bases. CDR1 SEHNR and CDR2 FQNEAQ come from the germline V gene (reference sequence).

The chain employs TRBV19 and TRBJ1-2; D uncertain. With 4 bases removed from V and 8 bases from J, the gap between germline ends came to 20 bases. The germline CDR1 and CDR2 sequences are LNHDA and SQIVND (reference sequence). The CDR3 is 15 residues long. The CDR3 bases are TGTGCCAGTAGTACCGTGACATGGTCCCGGGAGGGCTACACCTTC. This sequence encodes CASSTVTWSREGYTF.

The CDR3 DNA reads TGTGCCAGCAGCTTGGGTGGGGGAACCCAGCCCCAGCATTTT. It yields the protein CASSLGGGTQPQHF. This chain links TRBV5-6 with TRBJ1-5; D perhaps matches TRBD1 (5 bases). V was clipped by 0 bases and J by 7 bases, with 11 bases between them. Germline V gives CDR1 SGHDT, CDR2 YYEEEE. The CDR3 length is 14 residues.

This chain joins TRBV4-1 and TRBJ1-2; D is possibly TRBD1 (5 bases). This CDR3 is 15 amino acids long. Germline assignment: CDR1 MGHRA and CDR2 YSYEKL. Trimming cost V 1 base and J 3 bases, with 12 bases left between them. The CDR3: CASSQVSRADYGYTF. The CDR3, as DNA: TGCGCCAGCAGCCAAGTTAGCAGGGCGGACTATGGCTACACCTTC.

CDR3 sequence (DNA): TGTGCCAGTAGTATCACGGGGGGGAACACTGAAGCTTTCTTT. This sequence encodes CASSITGGNTEAFF. This chain uses TRBV19 with TRBJ1-1, with a possible D match to TRBD1 (5 bases). Deletions cut 3 bases from V and 1 base from J, with 9 bases between. CDR1 is LNHDA, CDR2 SQIVND, per germline (reference sequence). This CDR3 contains 14 residues.

This chain uses TRBV5-6 with TRBJ2-2; 8 bases map to TRBD1. The V gene's germline CDR1 is SGHDT and CDR2 YYEEEE. Trimming cost V 1 base and J 8 bases; bases outside gene matches: 10. CDR3 length: 16 residues. The CDR3 DNA is TGTGCCAGCAGCTTGATGGGGACAGGATCAGGTGGGGAGCTGTTTTTT. This encodes CASSLMGTGSGGELFF.

The J gene is TRBJ1-2, the V gene TRBV28, with 7 bases that match TRBD1. V lost 5 bases, J lost 8 bases, and 11 bases stayed unmatched. The CDR3 has 14 residues. Per the germline V gene, CDR1 is MDHEN and CDR2 is SYDVKM. In DNA, the CDR3 is TGTGCCAGCAGTGAACCGCAGGGGGGATTGGGCTACACCTTC. Protein sequence: CASSEPQGGLGYTF.

V is TRBV6-6 and J is TRBJ2-7; weak D call: TRBD2 (6 bases). There are 11 residues in the CDR3. Per germline, CDR1 MNHNY and CDR2 SVGAGI (reference sequence). V shed 2 bases and J shed 9 bases, with 8 bases lying between them. The CDR3 sequence is CASSYGEVQYF. As DNA, the CDR3 is TGTGCCAGCAGTTACGGGGAGGTGCAGTACTTC.

This clone was detected once. One junction end disagrees with the germline gene, perhaps due to a read error. The chain carries TRBV6-1 and TRBJ2-1; D gene uncertain. There are 18 residues in the CDR3. Per germline, CDR1 MNHNS and CDR2 SASEGT. DNA of the CDR3: TGTGCCAGCCGTGAAACACAGAGCTTGGTAGGAGCCTACAATGAGCAGTTCTTC. The encoded protein is CASRETQSLVGAYNEQFF.

This rearrangement joins TRBV6-1 to TRBJ2-3; tentatively, D is TRBD1 or TRBD2 (5 bases each). Trimming removed 8 bases from V and 13 bases from J, with 16 bases in between. Germline V gene sequence: CDR1 MNHNS, CDR2 SASEGT. The CDR3 contains 11 residues. CDR3 loop: CASDAGRGEYF. The CDR3 DNA sequence: TGTGCCAGCGACGCGGGTAGAGGGGAGTATTTT.

The J gene is TRBJ2-1, the V gene TRBV27; TRBD2 might be the D (5 bases). This CDR3 has 14 amino acids. Per the germline V gene, CDR1 is MNHEY and CDR2 is SMNVEV (reference sequence). Deletions cut 3 bases from V and 3 bases from J, with 9 bases between. CDR3 coding DNA: TGTGCCAGCAGTTTTGGGAGCTACTACAATGAGCAGTTCTTC. Translating it yields CASSFGSYYNEQFF.

The CDR3 protein is CASSVANQSPEQYF. CDR3 in DNA: TGTGCCAGCAGCGTAGCTAATCAGTCCCCCGAGCAGTACTTC. V and J are TRBV9 and TRBJ2-7; D call uncertain. V lost 0 bases and J 6 bases, leaving 13 bases between the germline ends. Germline V lookup: CDR1 SGDLS, CDR2 YYNGEE. The CDR3 is 14 residues long.

This rearrangement joins TRBV7-9 to TRBJ2-1, with D tentatively TRBD1 or TRBD2 (5 bases each). Trimming stripped 7 bases from V and 8 bases from J, with 21 bases between. From germline, CDR1 is SEHNR and CDR2 FQNEAQ (reference sequence). This CDR3 region has 15 residues. CDR3 protein: CASTSRDLLLYEQFF. The DNA for the CDR3 is TGTGCCAGCACCTCGAGGGACCTCCTCTTATATGAGCAGTTCTTC.

V usage is TRBV5-1 and J usage is TRBJ2-5; a possible D gene is TRBD2 (6 bases). The CDR3 sequence is 15 residues long. Germline CDR1 reads SGHRS; CDR2 reads YFSETQ. The V end lost 2 bases, the J end lost 0 bases, and 11 bases lay between the germline ends. CDR3 residues: CASSFGVADQETQYF. As DNA, the CDR3 is TGCGCCAGCAGCTTCGGAGTAGCGGACCAAGAGACCCAGTACTTC.

The V and J genes are TRBV4-2 and TRBJ2-2; no definite D call. V lost 0 bases to trimming and J lost 7 bases, with 12 bases between them. The CDR3 is made up of 15 amino acids. The V gene's germline CDR1 is LGHNA and CDR2 YNFKEQ. This CDR3 reads CASSQDPPGSGELFF. DNA for the CDR3: TGTGCCAGCAGCCAAGATCCCCCGGGCAGCGGGGAGCTGTTTTTT.

The chain joins TRBV7-9 to TRBJ2-2, with D unresolved. Trimming cost V 3 bases and J 8 bases, with 16 bases left between them. The V gene's germline CDR1 is SEHNR and CDR2 FQNEAQ (reference sequence). CDR3 length equals 15 residues. The CDR3 bases are TGTGCCAGCAGCTTGCAGTCATTTGAGGAAGGGGAGCTGTTTTTT. It yields the protein CASSLQSFEEGELFF.

The V and J genes are TRBV29-1 and TRBJ1-2; 7 nucleotides align to TRBD1. The CDR3 sequence is 14 residues long. The trim removed 6 bases at V and 5 bases at J, leaving 12 bases unmatched. Germline V gene lookup returns CDR1 SQVTM and CDR2 ANQGSEA. CDR3 protein: CSVPKNRGDYGYTF. The CDR3 DNA reads as TGCAGCGTCCCAAAAAACAGGGGAGATTATGGCTACACCTTC.

The chain carries TRBV7-9 and TRBJ1-3, with 10 positions matching TRBD1. Germline V lookup: CDR1 SEHNR, CDR2 FQNEAQ (reference sequence). Trimming removed 5 bases from V and 0 bases from J; junction bases left unmatched: 10. There are 18 residues in the CDR3. The CDR3 DNA sequence: TGTGCCAGCAGCGGGACAGGGGAATTTAAAGGCTCTGGAAACACCATATATTTT. Translating it yields CASSGTGEFKGSGNTIYF.